This TCR beta chain derives from a study of blood T cell repertoires in COVID-19. Study context: Sites across the United States, Italy and Spain contributed samples from acute and convalescent COVID-19. Sources were T cells, B-cell-depleted T cells, or PBMCs; the material itself was cDNA or gDNA.

Authors' analysis steps: Reference gene primers were amplified, and this amplification served to estimate nucleated cell counts. The data were produced by immunoSEQ multiplex PCR, yet TCRdb's version contains in-frame clones alone and is incomplete. The V and J calls and clone size come from that table; D and trimming were worked out from the DNA. The data contain approximately 140,000 clones, roughly 84% of them singletons. This CDR3 contains 13 residues. The V gene lost 5 bases and the J gene lost 0 bases, with 10 bases spanning the gap. Germline V gene data show CDR1 as GTSNPN and CDR2 as SVGIG (reference sequence).

This sequence joins TRBV30 and TRBJ1-1; no clear D gene. This sequence originates from a man in his sixties with acute or convalescent COVID-19. Specimen: peripheral blood. The CDR3 DNA follows: TGTGCCTGGCTACAGACTATGAACACTGAAGCTTTCTTT. This translates into CAWLQTMNTEAFF.